This T cell receptor (beta chain) stems from a study of blood T cell repertoires in COVID-19. Study-level background: Collection of acute and convalescent COVID-19 samples took place in the United States, Italy and Spain. PBMCs, B-cell-depleted T cells, or T cells provided the cDNA or gDNA that made up the material.

CDR3 size: 14 residues. Germline V gene data show CDR1 as KGHSH and CDR2 as LQKENI. V was clipped by 2 bases and J by 4 bases, with 11 bases between them. TCRdb's copy holds only in-frame clones and misses some; the assay was immunoSEQ multiplex PCR. Here the sample spans 370,000 or so clones, over 75% being singletons. Recruits, aged about 18 to 89 years, lived in some 25 US areas. Recovered Cohort 3 donors showed two negative PCRs, clearance, or symptom resolution. The sample consisted of PBMCs or T cells enriched from blood (not recorded which). The rearrangement links TRBV18 to TRBJ1-2; D possibly corresponds to TRBD1 (5 bases). The sequence derives from a man aged 30 to 45 who had recovered from COVID-19. The CDR3 here is CASSPATDSYGYTF. The CDR3 DNA reads as TGTGCCAGCTCACCAGCAACCGACAGCTATGGCTACACCTTC.